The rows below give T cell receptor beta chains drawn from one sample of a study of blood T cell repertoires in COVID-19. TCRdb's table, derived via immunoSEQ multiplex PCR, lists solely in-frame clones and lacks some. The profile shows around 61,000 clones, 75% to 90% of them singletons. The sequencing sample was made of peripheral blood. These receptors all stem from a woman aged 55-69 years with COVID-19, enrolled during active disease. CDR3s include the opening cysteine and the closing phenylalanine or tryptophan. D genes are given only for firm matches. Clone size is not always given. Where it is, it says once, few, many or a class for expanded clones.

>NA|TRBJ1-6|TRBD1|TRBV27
CASSFGTGASPLHF
TGTGCCAGCAGTTTCGGGACAGGGGCCTCACCCCTCCACTTT
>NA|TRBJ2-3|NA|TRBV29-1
CSVAATGTTDTQYF
TGCAGCGTCGCGGCTACAGGGACCACAGATACGCAGTATTTT
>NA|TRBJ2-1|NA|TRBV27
CASSSPGGSYNEQFF
TGTGCCAGCAGTTCGCCTGGAGGCTCCTACAATGAGCAGTTCTTC
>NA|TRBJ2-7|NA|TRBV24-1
CATSSTETRDEQYF
TGTGCCACCAGTAGTACTGAAACCCGGGACGAGCAGTACTTC
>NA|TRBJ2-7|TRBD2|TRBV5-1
CASSLGTSSEQYF
TGCGCCAGCAGCTTAGGGACTAGTAGCGAGCAGTACTTC
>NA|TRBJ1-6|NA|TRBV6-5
CASRGASSYNSPLHF
TGTGCCAGCAGGGGGGCAAGCTCCTATAATTCACCCCTCCACTTT
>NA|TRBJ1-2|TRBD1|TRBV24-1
CATSDRDRNGYTF
TGTGCCACCAGCGACCGGGACAGAAATGGCTACACCTTC
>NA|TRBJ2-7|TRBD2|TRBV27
CASSLAASGVYEQYF
TGTGCCAGCAGTTTAGCGGCTAGCGGGGTCTACGAGCAGTACTTC
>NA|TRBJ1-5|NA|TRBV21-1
CASSKGGRAYNQPQHF
TGTGCCAGCAGCAAAGGTGGCAGGGCCTACAATCAGCCCCAGCATTTT
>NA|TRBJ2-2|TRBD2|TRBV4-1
CASSQGPAVAGDTGELFF
TGCGCCAGCAGCCAGGGCCCAGCGGTAGCGGGCGATACCGGGGAGCTGTTTTTT
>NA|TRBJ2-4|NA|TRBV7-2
CASTLAKNIQYF
TGTGCCAGCACCCTAGCCAAAAACATTCAGTACTTC
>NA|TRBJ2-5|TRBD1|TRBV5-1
CASSVERHRGETQYF
TGCGCCAGCAGCGTTGAGCGCCACAGGGGGGAGACCCAGTACTTC
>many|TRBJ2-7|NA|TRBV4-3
CASSQWRGGTGSEQYF
TGCGCCAGCAGCCAATGGAGGGGGGGGACAGGCTCCGAGCAGTACTTC
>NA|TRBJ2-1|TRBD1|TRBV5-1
CASSFGTVFDEQFF
TGCGCCAGCAGCTTCGGGACAGTCTTCGATGAGCAGTTCTTC
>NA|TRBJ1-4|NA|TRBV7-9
CASSLGHSGGLFF
TGTGCCAGCAGCTTAGGACACTCGGGGGGACTGTTTTTT
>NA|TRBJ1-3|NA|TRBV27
CATQGPGTTGNTIYF
TGTGCCACCCAGGGGCCGGGGACAACTGGAAACACCATATATTTT
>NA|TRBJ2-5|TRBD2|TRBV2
CASTQTSGEQETQYF
TGTGCCAGCACCCAGACTAGCGGGGAACAAGAGACCCAGTACTTC
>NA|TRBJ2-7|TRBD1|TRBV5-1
CASSFQDRTYEQYF
TGCGCCAGCAGCTTTCAGGACAGGACCTACGAGCAGTACTTC
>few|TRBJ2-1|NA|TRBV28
CASSLLASAYNEQFF
TGTGCCAGCAGTTTACTGGCTAGCGCTTACAATGAGCAGTTCTTC
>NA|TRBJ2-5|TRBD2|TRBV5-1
CASSLSGLPGETQYF
TGCGCCAGCAGCCTTTCGGGACTACCTGGAGAGACCCAGTACTTC
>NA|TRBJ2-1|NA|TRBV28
CASTALGSTYNEQFF
TGTGCCAGCACTGCACTGGGCTCCACCTACAATGAGCAGTTCTTC
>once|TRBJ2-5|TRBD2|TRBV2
CASSELAGHETQYF
TGTGCCAGCAGTGAACTAGCGGGGCACGAGACCCAGTACTTC
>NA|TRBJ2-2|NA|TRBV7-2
CASSIQGGTGELFF
TGTGCCAGCAGCATACAGGGTGGCACCGGGGAGCTGTTTTTT
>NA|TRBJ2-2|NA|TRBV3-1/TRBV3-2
CASRQRQVGTGELFF
TGTGCCAGCAGACAGAGACAGGTTGGCACCGGGGAGCTGTTTTTT
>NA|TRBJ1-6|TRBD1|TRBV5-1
CASSSTGRNSPLHF
TGCGCCAGCAGCTCGACAGGGAGAAATTCACCCCTCCACTTT
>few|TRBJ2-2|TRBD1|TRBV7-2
CATPQGPNTGELFF
TGTGCCACCCCACAGGGGCCGAACACCGGGGAGCTGTTTTTT
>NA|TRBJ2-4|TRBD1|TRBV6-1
CASSEARGQGSIQYF
TGTGCCAGCAGTGAAGCGAGAGGACAGGGGTCCATTCAGTACTTC
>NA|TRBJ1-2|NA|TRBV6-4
CASSRQANYGYTF
TGTGCCAGCAGTCGACAGGCCAACTATGGCTACACCTTC
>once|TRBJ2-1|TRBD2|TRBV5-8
CASTPGGVFNEQFF
TGTGCCAGCACCCCGGGGGGGGTCTTCAATGAGCAGTTCTTC
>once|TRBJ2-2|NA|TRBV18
CASFTGSGELFF
TGTGCCAGTTTCACAGGATCCGGGGAGCTGTTTTTT
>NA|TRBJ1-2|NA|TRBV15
CATSRAWTASNYGYTF
TGTGCCACCAGCAGAGCCTGGACAGCTTCTAACTATGGCTACACCTTC
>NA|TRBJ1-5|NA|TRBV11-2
CASSKWAGGAGNQPQHF
TGTGCCAGCAGCAAGTGGGCGGGGGGCGCGGGCAATCAGCCCCAGCATTTT
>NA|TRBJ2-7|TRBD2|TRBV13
CASSLGLAGIYEQYF
TGTGCCAGCAGCCTGGGACTAGCGGGAATCTACGAGCAGTACTTC
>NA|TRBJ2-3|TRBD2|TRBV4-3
CASSQGYSGGATDTQYF
TGCGCCAGCAGCCAAGGCTATAGCGGGGGGGCCACAGATACGCAGTATTTT
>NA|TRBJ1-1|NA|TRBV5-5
CASSFAGENTEAFF
TGTGCCAGCAGCTTCGCAGGGGAGAACACTGAAGCTTTCTTT
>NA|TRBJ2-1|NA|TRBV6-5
CASSPSSINEQFF
TGTGCCAGCAGTCCTAGCTCGATCAATGAGCAGTTCTTC
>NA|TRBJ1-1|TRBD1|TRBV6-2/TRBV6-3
CASSLGQREAFF
TGTGCCAGCAGTTTGGGACAGCGTGAAGCTTTCTTT
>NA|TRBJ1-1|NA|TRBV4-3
CASSQAHRSNTEAFF
TGCGCCAGCAGCCAGGCACACCGATCTAACACTGAAGCTTTCTTT
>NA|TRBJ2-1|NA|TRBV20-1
CRTRGEFF
TGCAGAACTAGAGGCGAGTTCTTC
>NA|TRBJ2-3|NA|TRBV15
CATSYAGLSTGTQYF
TGTGCCACCAGCTACGCGGGCCTTTCCACGGGTACGCAGTATTTT
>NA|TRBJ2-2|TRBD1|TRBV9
CASSPGPTGGTGELFF
TGTGCCAGCAGCCCAGGCCCGACAGGGGGTACCGGGGAGCTGTTTTTT
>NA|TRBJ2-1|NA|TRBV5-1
CASSPGSMIEQFF
TGCGCCAGCAGCCCAGGTTCTATGATTGAGCAGTTCTTC
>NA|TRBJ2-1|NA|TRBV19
CASGGQGGYNEQFF
TGTGCCAGCGGGGGGCAGGGAGGGTACAATGAGCAGTTCTTC
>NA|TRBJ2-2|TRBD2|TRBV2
CASRGTSGAGELFF
TGTGCCAGCAGGGGGACTAGCGGCGCCGGGGAGCTGTTTTTT